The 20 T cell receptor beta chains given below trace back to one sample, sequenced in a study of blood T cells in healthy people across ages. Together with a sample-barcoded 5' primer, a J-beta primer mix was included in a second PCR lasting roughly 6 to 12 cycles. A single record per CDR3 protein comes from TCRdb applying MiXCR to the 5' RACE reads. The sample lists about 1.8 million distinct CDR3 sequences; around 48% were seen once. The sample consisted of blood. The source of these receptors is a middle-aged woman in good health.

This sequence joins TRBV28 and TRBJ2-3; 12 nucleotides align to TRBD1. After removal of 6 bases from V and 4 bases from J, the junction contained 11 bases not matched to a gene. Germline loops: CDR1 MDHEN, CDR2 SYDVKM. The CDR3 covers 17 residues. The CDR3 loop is CASRESGQGAFADTQYF. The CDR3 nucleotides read TGTGCCAGCAGGGAATCGGGACAGGGGGCGTTTGCAGATACGCAGTATTTT.

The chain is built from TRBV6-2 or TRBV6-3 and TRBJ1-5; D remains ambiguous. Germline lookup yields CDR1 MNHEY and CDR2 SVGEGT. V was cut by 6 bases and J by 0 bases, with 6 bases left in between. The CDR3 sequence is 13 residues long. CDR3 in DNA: TGTGCCAGCAGAGATATTAGCAATCAGCCCCAGCATTTT. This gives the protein CASRDISNQPQHF.

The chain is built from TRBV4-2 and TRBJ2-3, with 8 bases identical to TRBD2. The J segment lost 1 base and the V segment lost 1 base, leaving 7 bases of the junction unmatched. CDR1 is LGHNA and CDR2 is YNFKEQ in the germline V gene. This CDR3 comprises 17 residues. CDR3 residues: CASSQVPSGGGTDTQYF. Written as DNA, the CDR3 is TGTGCCAGCAGCCAAGTCCCCAGCGGGGGCGGCACAGATACGCAGTATTTT.

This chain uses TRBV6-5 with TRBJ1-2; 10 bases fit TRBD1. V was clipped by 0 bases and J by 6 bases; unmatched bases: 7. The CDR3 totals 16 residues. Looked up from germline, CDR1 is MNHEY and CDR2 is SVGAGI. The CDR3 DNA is TGTGCCAGCAGTTACTCGATCGGACAGGGGGAGGATGGCTACACCTTC. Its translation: CASSYSIGQGEDGYTF.

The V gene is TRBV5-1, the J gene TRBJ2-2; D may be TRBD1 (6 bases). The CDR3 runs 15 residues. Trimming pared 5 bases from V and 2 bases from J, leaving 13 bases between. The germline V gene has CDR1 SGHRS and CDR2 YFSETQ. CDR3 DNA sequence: TGCGCCAGCAGGCCCGACAGGTTCAACACCGGGGAGCTGTTTTTT. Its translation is CASRPDRFNTGELFF.

This CDR3 reads CASSLARGGTSGGASYNEQYF. The CDR3 coding sequence is TGTGCCAGCAGCTTAGCGAGAGGGGGGACTAGCGGGGGGGCCTCCTACAATGAGCAGTACTTC. The chain joins TRBV7-2 to TRBJ2-1; the match to TRBD2 covers 16 bases. The end of the DNA fits TRBJ2-7 better, so the J call may be wrong. Germline assignment: CDR1 SGHTA and CDR2 FQGNSA. The CDR3 length is 21 residues.

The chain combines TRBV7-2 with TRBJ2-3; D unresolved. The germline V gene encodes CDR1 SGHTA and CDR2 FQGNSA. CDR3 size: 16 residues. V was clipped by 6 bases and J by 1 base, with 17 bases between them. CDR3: CASSLGTGQGTDTQYF. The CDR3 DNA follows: TGTGCCAGCAGTCTTGGCACGGGTCAGGGCACAGATACGCAGTATTTT. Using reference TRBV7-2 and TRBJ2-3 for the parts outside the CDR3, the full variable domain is GAGVSQSPSNKVTEKGKDVELRCDPISGHTALYWYRQSLGQGLEFLIYFQGNSAPDKSGLPSDRFSAERTGGSVSTLTIQRTQQEDSAVYLCASSLGTGQGTDTQYFGPGTRLTVL.

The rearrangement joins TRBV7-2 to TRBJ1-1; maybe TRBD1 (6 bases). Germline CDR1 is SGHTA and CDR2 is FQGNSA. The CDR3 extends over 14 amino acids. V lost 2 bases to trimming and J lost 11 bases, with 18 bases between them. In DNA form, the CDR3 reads TGTGCCAGCAGCTTACACGGTGGACAGTCAGGGGCTTTCTTT. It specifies CASSLHGGQSGAFF.

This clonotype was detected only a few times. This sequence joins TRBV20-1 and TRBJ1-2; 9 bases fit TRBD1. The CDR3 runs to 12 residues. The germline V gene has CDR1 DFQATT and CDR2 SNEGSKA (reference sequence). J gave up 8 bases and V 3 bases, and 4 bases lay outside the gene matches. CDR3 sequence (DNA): TGCAGTGCTAGCCGACAGGGGGTCGGCTACACCTTC. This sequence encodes CSASRQGVGYTF.

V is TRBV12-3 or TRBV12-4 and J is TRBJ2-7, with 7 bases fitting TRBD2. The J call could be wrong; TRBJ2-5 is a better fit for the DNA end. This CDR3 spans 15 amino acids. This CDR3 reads CASSNGRAGRRTQYF. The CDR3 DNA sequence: TGTGCCAGCAGCAACGGACGAGCGGGGCGACGGACCCAGTACTTC.

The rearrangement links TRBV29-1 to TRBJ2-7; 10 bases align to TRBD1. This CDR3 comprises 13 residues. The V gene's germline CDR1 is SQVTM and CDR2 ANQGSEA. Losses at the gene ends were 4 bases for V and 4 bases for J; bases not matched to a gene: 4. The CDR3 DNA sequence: TGCAGCGTTGGGGACAGGGGTGAATACGAGCAGTACTTC. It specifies CSVGDRGEYEQYF.

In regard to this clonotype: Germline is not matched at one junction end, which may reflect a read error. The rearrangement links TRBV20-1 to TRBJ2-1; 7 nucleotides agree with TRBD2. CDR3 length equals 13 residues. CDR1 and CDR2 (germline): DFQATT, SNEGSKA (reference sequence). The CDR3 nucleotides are TGCAGTGCCCCGGGGAGGGATTACAATAAGCAGTTCTTC. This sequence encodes CSAPGRDYNKQFF.

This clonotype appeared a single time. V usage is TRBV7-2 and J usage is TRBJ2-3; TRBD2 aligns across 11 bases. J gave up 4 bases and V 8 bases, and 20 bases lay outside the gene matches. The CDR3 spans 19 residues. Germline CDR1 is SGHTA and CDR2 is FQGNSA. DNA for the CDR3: TGTGCCAGCGGCCTCTTATGGAGGCTAGCGGGGGGTAAGGCAGATACGCAGTATTTT. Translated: CASGLLWRLAGGKADTQYF. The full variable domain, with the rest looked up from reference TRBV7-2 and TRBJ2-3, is GAGVSQSPSNKVTEKGKDVELRCDPISGHTALYWYRQSLGQGLEFLIYFQGNSAPDKSGLPSDRFSAERTGGSVSTLTIQRTQQEDSAVYLCASGLLWRLAGGKADTQYFGPGTRLTVL.

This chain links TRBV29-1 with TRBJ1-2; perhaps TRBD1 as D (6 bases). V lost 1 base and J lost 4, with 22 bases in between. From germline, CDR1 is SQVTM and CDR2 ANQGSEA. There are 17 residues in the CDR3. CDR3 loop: CSVEAWLLQGPGYGYTF. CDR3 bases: TGCAGCGTTGAAGCTTGGTTGTTACAGGGCCCCGGCTATGGCTACACCTTC.

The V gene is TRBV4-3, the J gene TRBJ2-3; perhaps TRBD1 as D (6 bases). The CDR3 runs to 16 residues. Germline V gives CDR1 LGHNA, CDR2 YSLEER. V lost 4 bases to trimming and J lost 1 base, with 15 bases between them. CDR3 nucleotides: TGCGCCAGCAGCCCGCTTAGGGGGATATGCACAGATACGCAGTATTTT. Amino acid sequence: CASSPLRGICTDTQYF.

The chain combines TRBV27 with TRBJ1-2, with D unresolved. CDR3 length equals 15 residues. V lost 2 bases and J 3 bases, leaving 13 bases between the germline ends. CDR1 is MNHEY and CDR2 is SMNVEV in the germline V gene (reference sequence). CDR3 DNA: TGTGCCAGCAGTTTAGACGGCAAATCGGACTATGGCTACACCTTC. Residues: CASSLDGKSDYGYTF.

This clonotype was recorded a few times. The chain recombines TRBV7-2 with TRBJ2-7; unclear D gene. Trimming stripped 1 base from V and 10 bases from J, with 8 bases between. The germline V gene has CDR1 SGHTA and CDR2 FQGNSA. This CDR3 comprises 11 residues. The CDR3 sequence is CASSLGEIQYF. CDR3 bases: TGTGCCAGCAGCTTAGGAGAAATTCAGTACTTC.

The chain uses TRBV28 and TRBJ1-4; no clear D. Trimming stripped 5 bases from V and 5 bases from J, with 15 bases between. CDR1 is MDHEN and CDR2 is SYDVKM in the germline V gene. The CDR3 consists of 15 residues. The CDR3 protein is CASSPSPDGNEKLFF. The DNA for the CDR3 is TGTGCCAGCAGTCCCTCCCCGGACGGGAATGAAAAACTGTTTTTT.

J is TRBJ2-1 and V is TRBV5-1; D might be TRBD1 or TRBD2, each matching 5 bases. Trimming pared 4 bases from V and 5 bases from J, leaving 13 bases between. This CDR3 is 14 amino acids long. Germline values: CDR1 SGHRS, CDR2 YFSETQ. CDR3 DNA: TGCGCCAGCAGCCCCGTGGGGGACCACAATGAGCAGTTCTTC. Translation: CASSPVGDHNEQFF.

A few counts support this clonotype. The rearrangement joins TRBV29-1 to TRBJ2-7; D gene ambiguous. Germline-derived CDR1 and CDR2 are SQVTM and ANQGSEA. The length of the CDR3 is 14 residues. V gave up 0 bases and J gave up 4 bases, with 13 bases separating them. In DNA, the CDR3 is TGCAGCGTTGAAGATCCTGGCCGGTATTACGAGCAGTACTTC. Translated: CSVEDPGRYYEQYF.